The source of this T cell receptor (beta chain) is a study of blood T cell repertoires in COVID-19 (dated by TCRdb to between 2020 and 2021). Some background on the complete study: Collaborator samples came from the United States, Italy and Spain and covered acute and convalescent phases of COVID-19. The material from the prospective study consisted of cDNA or gDNA derived from T cells, B-cell-depleted T cells, or PBMCs. Deeply sampled blood TCRbeta repertoires from subjects exposed to, actively infected with, or recovered from COVID-19 were included in the dataset. The repertoires were released in a freely available public database intended as a resource for research on the immune response to SARS-CoV-2. Samples were obtained from the ongoing ImmuneRACE study (first 160 participants) and from 1,200 or so subjects provided by 6 global collaborators. Sample metadata almost always included a de-identified subject ID, COVID-19 status, age in years and sex. Where available, HLA class I and class II types were obtained from metadata supplied by the sample provider rather than from assay-based typing. General findings and caveats noted by the study authors: Clinical and demographic metadata were provided uncurated, with the amount varying by source and participant.

The collaborating institutions used their own protocols to collect whole blood in K2EDTA tubes. For TCRbeta analysis, collaborators shipped samples as frozen whole blood, isolated PBMCs, or DNA extracted from either of those sample types. TCRbeta CDR3 regions were amplified from genomic DNA by means of the immunoSEQ Assay, a bias-controlled multiplex PCR. The source study handled its data this way. Within the assay, amplification of reference gene primers was used to estimate how many nucleated cells each sample contained. To quantify the absolute abundance of each unique TCRbeta CDR3 rearrangement, sequence reads were collapsed and filtered. For each sample, productive Simpson clonality was calculated as the square root of Simpson's diversity index across productive rearrangements. TCRdb carries this immuneACCESS record with in-frame sequences only. Its versions omit some clonotypes, under half of them owing to an unresolved V gene in the studies checked, with the rest unexplained. D and trimming were read from the DNA, whereas the V and J calls and clone size are those reported in that table. Across this sample there are some 170,000 clones, with approximately 86% seen only once. 1.5% to 2% of the sample rests with the top ten.

This clone occurred once. No antigen is known for it. No per-base quality is available; no much larger clone lies one base away. Its CDR3 holds 14 amino acids, cysteine through phenylalanine. The sequence is cut down to CDR3 DNA, 42 bases in frame from base 1. CDR1 SGHDN and CDR2 FVKESK are derived from the germline V gene. V sheds 4 bases and J sheds 3 bases, leaving 12 bases between their ends. The sample consisted of peripheral blood. The receptor's source is a woman in her forties or fifties with acute or convalescent COVID-19. The rearranged segments are TRBV14 and TRBJ1-1, and perhaps TRBD1 as D gene, on 6 matching bases. Read as DNA, the sequence is TGTGCCAGCAGCCTAACAACAGGGTACACTGAAGCTTTCTTT. This encodes CASSLTTGYTEAFF.